This T cell receptor (beta chain) is from a study of tumor and adjacent non-tumor tissue in lung cancer. No cell sorting was done before RNA was extracted from the tissue. This non-tumor lung sample came from over 3 cm beyond the tumor edge. Between the trimmed V and J ends, which lost 1 base and 5 bases, there was a span of 12 bases. The CDR3 is made up of 14 amino acids. The library came from three nested PCR rounds adapted from ARM-PCR protocols. Via MiXCR, TCRdb re-called the multiplex PCR reads, giving one row per CDR3 protein. The sample includes more than 85,000 distinct CDR3 sequences, roughly two thirds of them seen just once. This clonotype was detected many times.

The sample taken for sequencing was distant non-tumor lung tissue. The rearrangement links TRBV12-3 or TRBV12-4 to TRBJ2-7; D remains ambiguous. The clonotype was recovered from a man in his 60s with non-small cell lung cancer. The CDR3 DNA is TGTGCCAGCAGTTTAGTGGCAGGTGGGCACGAGCAGTACTTC. Its protein product is CASSLVAGGHEQYF.